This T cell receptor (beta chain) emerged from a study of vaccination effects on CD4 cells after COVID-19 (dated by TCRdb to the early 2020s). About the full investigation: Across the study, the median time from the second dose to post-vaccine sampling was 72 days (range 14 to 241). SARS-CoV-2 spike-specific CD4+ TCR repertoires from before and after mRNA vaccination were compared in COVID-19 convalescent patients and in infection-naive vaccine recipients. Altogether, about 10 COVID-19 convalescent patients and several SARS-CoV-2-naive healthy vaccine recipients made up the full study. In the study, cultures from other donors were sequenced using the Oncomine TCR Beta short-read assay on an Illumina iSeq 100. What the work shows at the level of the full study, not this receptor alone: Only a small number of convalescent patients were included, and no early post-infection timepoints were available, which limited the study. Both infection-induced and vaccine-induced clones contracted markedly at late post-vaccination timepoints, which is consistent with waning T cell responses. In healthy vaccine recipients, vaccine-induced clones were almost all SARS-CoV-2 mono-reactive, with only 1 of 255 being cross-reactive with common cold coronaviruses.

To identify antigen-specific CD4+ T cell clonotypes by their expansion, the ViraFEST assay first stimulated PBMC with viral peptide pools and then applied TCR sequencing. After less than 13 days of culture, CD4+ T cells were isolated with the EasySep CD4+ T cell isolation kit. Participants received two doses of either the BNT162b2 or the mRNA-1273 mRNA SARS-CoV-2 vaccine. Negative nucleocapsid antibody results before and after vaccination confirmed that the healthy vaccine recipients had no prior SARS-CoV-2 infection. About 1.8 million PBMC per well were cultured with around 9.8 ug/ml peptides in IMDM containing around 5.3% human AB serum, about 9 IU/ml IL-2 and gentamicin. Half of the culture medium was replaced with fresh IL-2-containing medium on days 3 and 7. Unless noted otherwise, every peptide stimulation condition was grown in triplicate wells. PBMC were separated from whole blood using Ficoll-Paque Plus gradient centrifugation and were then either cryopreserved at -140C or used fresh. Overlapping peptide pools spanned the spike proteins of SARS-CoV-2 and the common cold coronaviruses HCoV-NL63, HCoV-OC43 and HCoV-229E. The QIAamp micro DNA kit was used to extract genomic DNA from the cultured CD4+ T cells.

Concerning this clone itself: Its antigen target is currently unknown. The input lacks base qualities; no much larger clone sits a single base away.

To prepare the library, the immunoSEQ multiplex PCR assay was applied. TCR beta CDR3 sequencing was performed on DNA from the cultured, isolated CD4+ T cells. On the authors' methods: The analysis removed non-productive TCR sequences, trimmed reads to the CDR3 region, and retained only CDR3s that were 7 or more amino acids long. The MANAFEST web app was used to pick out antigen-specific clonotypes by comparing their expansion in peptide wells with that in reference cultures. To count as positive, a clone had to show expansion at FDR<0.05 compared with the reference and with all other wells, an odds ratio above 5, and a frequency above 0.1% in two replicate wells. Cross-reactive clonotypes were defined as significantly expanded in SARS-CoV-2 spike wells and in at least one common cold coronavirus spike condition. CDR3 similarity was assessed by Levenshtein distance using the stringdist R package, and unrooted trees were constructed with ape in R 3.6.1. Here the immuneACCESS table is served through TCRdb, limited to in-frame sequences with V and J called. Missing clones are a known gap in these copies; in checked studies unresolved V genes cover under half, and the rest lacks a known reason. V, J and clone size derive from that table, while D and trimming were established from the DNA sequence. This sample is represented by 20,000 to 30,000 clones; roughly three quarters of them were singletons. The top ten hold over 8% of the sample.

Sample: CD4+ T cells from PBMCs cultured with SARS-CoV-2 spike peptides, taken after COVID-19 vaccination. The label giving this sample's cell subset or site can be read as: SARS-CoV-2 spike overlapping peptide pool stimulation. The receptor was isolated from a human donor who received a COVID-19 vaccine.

CDR3 sequence: CASSQGQGGYEQYF. DNA sequence: TGTGCCAGCAGCCAGGGGCAGGGGGGCTACGAGCAGTACTTC. The chain is assembled from TRBV14 and TRBJ2-7; a tentative D match to TRBD1 spans 7 bases. Trimming removed 3 bases from V and 3 bases from J, leaving 12 bases between the germline ends. The CDR3 spans 14 residues, from the cysteine through the phenylalanine. CDR3 DNA only is kept here, 42 bases in frame from base 1. CDR1 and CDR2, per the germline V gene, are SGHDN and FVKESK.